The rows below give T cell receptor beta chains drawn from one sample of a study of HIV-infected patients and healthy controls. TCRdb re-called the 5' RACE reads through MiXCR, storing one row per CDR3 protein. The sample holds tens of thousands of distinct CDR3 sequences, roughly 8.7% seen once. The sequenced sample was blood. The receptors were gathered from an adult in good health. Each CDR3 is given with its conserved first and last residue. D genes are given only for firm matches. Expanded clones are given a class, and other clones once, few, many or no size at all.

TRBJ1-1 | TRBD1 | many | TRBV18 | TGTGCCAGCTCACCATTTACAGGGGAGGACACTGAAGCTTTCTTT | CASSPFTGEDTEAFF
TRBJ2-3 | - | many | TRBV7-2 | TGTGCCAGCACTGCCATGGGCGGTAGCACAGATACGCAGTATTTT | CASTAMGGSTDTQYF
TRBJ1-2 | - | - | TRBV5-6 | TGTGCCAGCAGCCCCCCGGGGTACTACTATGGCTACACCTTC | CASSPPGYYYGYTF
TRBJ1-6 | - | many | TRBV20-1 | TGCAGTGCTCAAGACCCATTGGGGGCCTTAAACAATTCACCCCTCCACTTT | CSAQDPLGALNNSPLHF
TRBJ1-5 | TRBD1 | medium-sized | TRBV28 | TGTGCCAGCAAGTCTGGGGCAGGGGGGCAGCCCCAGCATTTT | CASKSGAGGQPQHF
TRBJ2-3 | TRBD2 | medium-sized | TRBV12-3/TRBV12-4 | TGTGCCAGCAGTATGGGACTAGCGGGCGGACCAGATACGCAGTATTTT | CASSMGLAGGPDTQYF
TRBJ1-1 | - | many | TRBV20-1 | TGCAGTGCTGACACAAGGGCAGTGAACACTGAAGCTTTCTTT | CSADTRAVNTEAFF
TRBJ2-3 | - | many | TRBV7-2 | TGTGCCAGCAGCTCACGGACATCGGATACGCAGTATTTT | CASSSRTSDTQYF
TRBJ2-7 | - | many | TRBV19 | TGTGCCAGTAGTATACGGGACATTTCCTACGAGCAGTACTTC | CASSIRDISYEQYF
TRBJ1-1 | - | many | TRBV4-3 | TGCGCCAGCAGCCAAGGACTACTCAGCGAAGCTTTCTTT | CASSQGLLSEAFF
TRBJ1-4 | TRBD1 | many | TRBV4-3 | TGCGCCAGCAGCCGGGACAGGGTCCCAACTAATGAAAAACTGTTTTTT | CASSRDRVPTNEKLFF
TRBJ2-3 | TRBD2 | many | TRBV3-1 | TGTGCCAGCAGCGAACTAGCGGCGGCCACAGATACGCAGTATTTT | CASSELAAATDTQYF
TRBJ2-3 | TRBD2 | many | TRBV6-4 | TGTGCCAGCTCGGGGGGGTCCGGGAGCACAGATACGCAGTATTTT | CASSGGSGSTDTQYF
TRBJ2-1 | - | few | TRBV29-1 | TGCAGCGTTGTAGTGGGGGCAATCAATGAGCAGTTCTTC | CSVVVGAINEQFF
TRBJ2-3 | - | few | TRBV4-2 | TGTGCCAGCAGCCAAGATCTGGAACTCACAGATACGCAGTATTTT | CASSQDLELTDTQYF
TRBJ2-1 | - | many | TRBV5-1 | TGCGCCAGCAGCTTGGACGGAAGGGGTCCGGGAAATGAGCAGTTCTTC | CASSLDGRGPGNEQFF
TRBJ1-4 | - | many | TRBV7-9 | TGTGCCAGCAGCCCTATTTCGGGCCCAACTAATGAAAAACTGTTTTTT | CASSPISGPTNEKLFF
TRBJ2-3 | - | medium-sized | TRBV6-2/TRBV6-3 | TGTGCCAGCATTAGGGGACCAGGTCGCACAGATACGCAGTATTTT | CASIRGPGRTDTQYF
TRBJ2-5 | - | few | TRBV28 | TGTGCCAGCACCCCCGGGACATCTAGGGTGGAGACCCAGTACTTC | CASTPGTSRVETQYF
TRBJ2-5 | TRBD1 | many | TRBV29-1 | TGCAGCGTAGGCGACAGGGCCTTAGGTACCCAGTACTTC | CSVGDRALGTQYF
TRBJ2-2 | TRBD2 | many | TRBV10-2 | TGCGCCAGCAGTGAGCCGGGACTAGTGTCCGGGGAGCTGTTTTTT | CASSEPGLVSGELFF
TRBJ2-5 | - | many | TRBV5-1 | TGCGCCAGCAGCTTGGCGGGGACGACTCAAGAGACCCAGTACTTC | CASSLAGTTQETQYF
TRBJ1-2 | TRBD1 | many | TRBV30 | TGTGCCTGGAACCTGGGACAGGGCGACTATGGCTACACCTTC | CAWNLGQGDYGYTF
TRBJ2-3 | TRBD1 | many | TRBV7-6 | TGTGCCAGCAGCCCTGTGGGACAGGGGGTCGGCACAGATACGCAGTATTTT | CASSPVGQGVGTDTQYF